The 14 T cell receptor beta chains in this list originate from one sample, sequenced in a study of beta chain features in type 1 diabetes. The entirety of the isolated RNA underwent reverse transcription, so expressed TCRB transcripts were sequenced. The protocol was immunoSEQ multiplex PCR, while the TCRdb copy is restricted to in-frame clones and leaves out a portion. Of around 200,000 clones listed, roughly an eighth are singletons. The specimen was central memory CD4+ T cells from blood. The receptors stem from a young woman in good health.

Only a few counts were recorded for this clone. The same CDR3 also results from other DNA sequences found in this sample. The genes are TRBV5-4 and TRBJ1-1, with D possibly matching TRBD1 (5 bases). CDR3 length: 13 amino acids. V shed 3 bases and J shed 1 base, with 7 bases lying between them. The germline gives CDR1 SGHNT, CDR2 YYREEE (reference sequence). This CDR3 is CASSYQGNTEAFF. The CDR3 nucleotides read TGTGCCAGCAGCTATCAGGGGAACACTGAAGCTTTCTTT. The variable domain in full, completed from reference TRBV5-4 and TRBJ1-1, reads ETGVTQSPTHLIKTRGQQVTLRCSSQSGHNTVSWYQQALGQGPQFIFQYYREEENGRGNFPPRFSGLQFPNYSSELNVNALELDDSALYLCASSYQGNTEAFFGQGTRLTVV.

CDR3 sequence (DNA): TGTGCCAGCAGTAGGGGGACAGGGGCCACCGGGGAGCTGTTTTTT. Translated: CASSRGTGATGELFF. The chain carries TRBV25-1 and TRBJ2-2; 10 nucleotides align to TRBD1. There are 15 residues in the CDR3. V lost 5 bases, J lost 4 bases, and 4 bases stayed unmatched. In germline, CDR1 is MGHDK, CDR2 SYGVNS.

This clone was detected a few times. The chain links TRBV2 to TRBJ2-5; D gene ambiguous. The CDR3 runs to 11 residues. CDR1 and CDR2 from the germline V gene are SNHLY and FYNNEI. The ends were cut back, 5 bases at V and 3 bases at J, with 4 bases in the middle. The CDR3 spells CASSSEETQYF. CDR3 nucleotides: TGTGCCAGCAGTTCGGAAGAGACCCAGTACTTC.

This clone has more than one count but fewer than ten. This sequence joins TRBV7-2 and TRBJ1-1, with D possibly matching TRBD1 (5 bases). Trimming shortened V by 6 bases and J by 8 bases, and 13 bases separated the two germline ends. The CDR3 spans 12 residues. CDR1 is SGHTA and CDR2 is FQGNSA in the germline V gene. CDR3 protein: CASSFDSLEAFF. CDR3 sequence (DNA): TGTGCCAGCAGTTTCGACAGCCTAGAAGCTTTCTTT.

The rearrangement uses TRBV23-1 and TRBJ1-2; D is possibly TRBD1 (6 bases). TRBV23-1 carries the ORF label, with uncertain function. Trimming removed 0 bases at V and 12 bases at J, with 26 bases between. The CDR3 contains 17 residues. The CDR3 sequence is CASSQSSGGPGKNAHTF. Written as DNA, the CDR3 is TGCGCCAGCAGTCAATCGAGCGGGGGGCCGGGGAAAAATGCGCACACCTTC.

The rearrangement joins TRBV28 to TRBJ1-2, with 9 nucleotides matching TRBD1. The ends lost 3 bases at V and 2 bases at J; junction bases unmatched: 4. CDR1 MDHEN and CDR2 SYDVKM come from the germline V gene. This CDR3 spans 15 amino acids. The CDR3 region is CASSFGGQGNYGYTF. CDR3 bases: TGTGCCAGCAGTTTTGGCGGACAGGGGAACTATGGCTACACCTTC.

In this sample, this clone turned up a few times. V usage is TRBV7-9 and J usage is TRBJ2-5; TRBD1 agrees at 7 bases. CDR3 size: 14 residues. Germline trimming cut 4 bases from V and 1 base from J; bases unmatched to any gene: 3. The germline V gene has CDR1 SEHNR and CDR2 FQNEAQ (reference sequence). As DNA, the CDR3 is TGTGCCAGCAGCTCGGGACAGCTCCAAGAGACCCAGTACTTC. Its translation is CASSSGQLQETQYF.

This clone has only a few counts. The chain is built from TRBV4-3 and TRBJ2-5; TRBD2 agrees at 8 bases. Germline CDR1 and CDR2: LGHNA and YSLEER. CDR3 length: 18 residues. Unmatched junction bases numbered 11, after V lost 1 base and J lost 1 base. CDR3 protein: CASSQAPVGREGQETQYF. CDR3 sequence (DNA): TGCGCCAGCAGCCAAGCCCCAGTCGGTCGGGAGGGCCAAGAGACCCAGTACTTC.

This clone was detected only a few times. The J gene is TRBJ2-3, the V gene TRBV2, with TRBD1 identical over 8 bases. The CDR3 extends over 13 amino acids. CDR1 is SNHLY and CDR2 is FYNNEI in the germline V gene. The trim removed 8 bases at V and 5 bases at J, leaving 6 bases unmatched. CDR3 residues: CASLGQGKDTQYF. The CDR3 DNA reads as TGTGCCAGCCTCGGACAGGGCAAAGATACGCAGTATTTT.

The rearrangement links TRBV6-6 to TRBJ2-3; 8 bases fit TRBD1. CDR3 length: 14 residues. J gave up 0 bases and V 6 bases, and 2 bases lay outside the gene matches. Germline V gene data show CDR1 as MNHNY and CDR2 as SVGAGI (reference sequence). The DNA for the CDR3 is TGTGCCAGCAGGGACAGGGTGAGCACAGATACGCAGTATTTT. This encodes CASRDRVSTDTQYF.

This clone was counted only a few times. J is TRBJ2-5 and V is TRBV6-6, with 9 bases matching TRBD1. The ends lost 4 bases at V and 0 bases at J; junction bases unmatched: 3. Germline CDR1 and CDR2: MNHNY and SVGAGI (reference sequence). CDR3 length: 15 residues. The CDR3 coding sequence is TGTGCCAGCAGTTTCGGGGACAGGGACCAAGAGACCCAGTACTTC. It is translated as CASSFGDRDQETQYF.

This clone has more than one count but fewer than ten. V usage is TRBV30 and J usage is TRBJ2-1, with D perhaps TRBD1 (6 bases). The V gene lost 0 bases and the J gene lost 9 bases, with 12 bases spanning the gap. CDR1 GTSNPN and CDR2 SVGIG come from the germline V gene (reference sequence). The CDR3 runs to 13 residues. CDR3 amino acids: CAWSVGRGGEQFF. CDR3 nucleotide sequence: TGTGCCTGGAGTGTAGGCAGGGGTGGTGAGCAGTTCTTC.

The chain links TRBV7-9 to TRBJ2-7; 7 nucleotides agree with TRBD2. Trimming removed 4 bases from V and 1 base from J; junction bases left unmatched: 7. This CDR3 region has 15 residues. Germline V CDR1 and CDR2: SEHNR, FQNEAQ (reference sequence). The CDR3 spells CASSSSGGLSYEQYF. CDR3 coding DNA: TGTGCCAGCAGCTCCTCCGGGGGGTTGTCCTACGAGCAGTACTTC.

This clone was counted between two and nine times. The chain couples TRBV10-3 to TRBJ1-2; D possibly corresponds to TRBD1 (6 bases). Trimming shortened V by 4 bases and J by 8 bases, and 11 bases separated the two germline ends. The CDR3 totals 12 residues. Germline CDR1 and CDR2: ENHRY and SYGVKD. The CDR3 region has the DNA TGTGCCATCAGTGCAGGGGATTTCGGCTACACCTTC. Its protein product is CAISAGDFGYTF.